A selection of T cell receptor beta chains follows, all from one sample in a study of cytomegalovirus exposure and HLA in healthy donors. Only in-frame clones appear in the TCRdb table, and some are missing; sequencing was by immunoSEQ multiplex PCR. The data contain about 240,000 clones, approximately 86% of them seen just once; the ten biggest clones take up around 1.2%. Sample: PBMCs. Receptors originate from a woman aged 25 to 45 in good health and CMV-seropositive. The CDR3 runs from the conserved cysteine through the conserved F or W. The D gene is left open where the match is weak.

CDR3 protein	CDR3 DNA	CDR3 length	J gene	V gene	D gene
CASSSSSYNEQFF	TGCGCCAGCAGCTCCTCCTCCTACAATGAGCAGTTCTTC	13	TRBJ2-1	TRBV5-1	NA
CASSVPSGRTVDTQYF	TGTGCCAGCAGCGTTCCTAGCGGGAGGACAGTAGATACGCAGTATTTT	16	TRBJ2-3	TRBV7-9	TRBD2
CASSYLGRQPNTEAFF	TGTGCCAGCAGTTATCTTGGTCGACAGCCGAACACTGAAGCTTTCTTT	16	TRBJ1-1	TRBV6-5	NA
CASTRQGAEDTEAFF	TGCGCCAGCACTCGACAGGGGGCTGAGGACACTGAAGCTTTCTTT	15	TRBJ1-1	TRBV10-2	TRBD1
CAWAGTSEEAQYF	TGTGCCTGGGCGGGGACCAGCGAAGAGGCCCAGTACTTC	13	TRBJ2-5	TRBV30	NA
CASSLLATGVSYEQYF	TGCGCCAGCAGCTTGTTGGCGACAGGGGTTTCCTACGAGCAGTACTTC	16	TRBJ2-7	TRBV5-1	TRBD1
CASSLEGVVYGYTF	TGCGCCAGCAGCTTGGAGGGGGTGGTGTATGGCTACACCTTC	14	TRBJ1-2	TRBV5-1	NA
CAWSGQMNTEAFF	TGTGCCTGGTCCGGACAGATGAACACTGAAGCTTTCTTT	13	TRBJ1-1	TRBV30	NA
CASSLPTSGIPPYNEQFF	TGTGCCAGCAGTCTCCCGACTAGCGGGATTCCACCCTACAATGAGCAGTTCTTC	18	TRBJ2-1	TRBV28	TRBD2
CASSSVREDTEAFF	TGTGCCAGCAGTTCAGTTCGGGAGGACACTGAAGCTTTCTTT	14	TRBJ1-1	TRBV27	NA